The 26 T cell receptor beta chains in this list originate from one sample, sequenced in a study of Graves' ophthalmopathy and Graves' hyperthyroidism. Transcripts of RNA were the source for amplifying TCR beta CDR3 regions. In the first round, RT-PCR was carried out with HTBI primers, and a multiplex PCR formed the second round. One entry per CDR3 protein, called by TCRdb with MiXCR from the multiplex PCR reads. This table holds around 670,000 distinct CDR3 sequences, 40% found once. The source material was peripheral blood. Every receptor here comes from an adult man with Graves' ophthalmopathy.

This sequence joins TRBV19 and TRBJ1-1; a possible D gene is TRBD1 (6 bases). Trimming cost V 0 bases and J 6 bases, with 11 bases left between them. From germline, CDR1 is LNHDA and CDR2 SQIVND (reference sequence). The CDR3 totals 14 residues. CDR3 sequence reads: CASSIDRGGPEAFF. CDR3 DNA sequence: TGTGCCAGTAGTATAGATCGCGGGGGGCCTGAAGCTTTCTTT.

This clonotype was counted ten times or more. The V and J genes are TRBV9 and TRBJ1-2; no firm D call. The CDR3 runs 13 residues. V shed 2 bases and J shed 3 bases, with 8 bases lying between them. Germline CDR1 and CDR2: SGDLS and YYNGEE. The CDR3 DNA reads TGTGCCAGCAGCGTTAAGCTCGACTATGGCTACACCTTC. Translation gives CASSVKLDYGYTF.

As concerns this clonotype: A much larger clone lies one base from this, so it may be a read error. The V call is TRBV11-1, the J call TRBJ1-6; 9 nucleotides align to TRBD1. Germline lookup yields CDR1 SGHAT and CDR2 FQDESV (reference sequence). After removal of 1 base from V and 7 bases from J, the junction contained 5 bases not matched to a gene. CDR3 length equals 16 residues. The CDR3 loop is CASSLGDREWNSPLHF. The CDR3 DNA reads TGTGCCAGCAGCTTAGGGGACAGGGAATGGAATTCACCCCTCCACTTT.

Worth noting for this clonotype: This clone may be a read error of a much larger clone one base away. The chain joins TRBV2 to TRBJ1-5; D is undetermined. This CDR3 has 14 residues. Germline V CDR1 and CDR2: SNHLY, FYNNEI. The CDR3 reads CAGSEWGGDQPQHF. The CDR3 region has the DNA TGTGCCGGCAGTGAATGGGGAGGCGATCAGCCCCAGCATTTT.

This clonotype was counted ten times or more. The genes are TRBV14 and TRBJ1-2; D unresolved. The CDR3 is 13 amino acids. The germline V gene encodes CDR1 SGHDN and CDR2 FVKESK. Between the trimmed V and J ends, which lost 2 bases and 6 bases, there was a span of 10 bases. For the CDR3, the DNA is TGTGCCAGCAGCCAAAACCTCCACCATGGCTACACCTTC. Amino acids: CASSQNLHHGYTF.

The V call is TRBV19, the J call TRBJ1-1; D is unclear. The CDR3 runs to 14 residues. Trimming left V 4 bases short and J 5 bases short, with 14 bases between. Germline CDR1 is LNHDA and CDR2 is SQIVND (reference sequence). CDR3 residues: CASSTRHGGTEAFF. CDR3 nucleotide sequence: TGTGCCAGTAGTACAAGACATGGAGGGACTGAAGCTTTCTTT.

This clonotype was counted ten times or more. This chain connects TRBV6-1 to TRBJ1-6; perhaps TRBD1 as D (6 bases). The germline V gene encodes CDR1 MNHNS and CDR2 SASEGT. V was shortened by 3 bases and J by 13 bases, with 13 bases between the two germline ends. The CDR3 runs 13 residues. The CDR3 spells CASSEVQGNPLHF. The DNA for the CDR3 is TGTGCCAGCAGTGAGGTACAGGGTAACCCCCTCCACTTT.

This clonotype was observed once. One end of the junction does not line up with germline, which may come from a read error. This chain links TRBV10-3 with TRBJ2-7, with D perhaps TRBD1 or TRBD2 (6 bases each). Germline assignment: CDR1 ENHRY and CDR2 SYGVKD. The CDR3 is made up of 16 amino acids. The CDR3 nucleotides are TGTGCCAGCAGTTACGCGGGACACCGACCGCCTACGGGGCAGTACTTC. Translation gives CASSYAGHRPPTGQYF.

The sample holds many counts of this clonotype. J is TRBJ1-1 and V is TRBV10-3, with TRBD1 identical over 8 bases. Trimming removed 9 bases from V and 5 bases from J; junction bases left unmatched: 8. The CDR3 is made up of 13 amino acids. The germline gives CDR1 ENHRY, CDR2 SYGVKD. CDR3 nucleotides: TGTGCCATGCGACAGGGGCAAGAGACTGAAGCTTTCTTT. Protein sequence: CAMRQGQETEAFF.

A single count supports this clonotype. The chain is built from TRBV10-3 and TRBJ1-2, with 12 bases that match TRBD1. V lost 5 bases, J lost 8 bases, and 6 bases stayed unmatched. The germline V gene has CDR1 ENHRY and CDR2 SYGVKD. The CDR3 contains 14 residues. The CDR3 coding sequence is TGTGCCATCAGTTTCGGTGGGACAGGGGGCGGCTACACCTTC. Its protein is CAISFGGTGGGYTF.

This clonotype has ten or more counts. This sequence joins TRBV24-1 and TRBJ1-1, with D perhaps matching TRBD1 (5 bases). Per germline, CDR1 KGHDR and CDR2 SFDVKD. With 7 bases removed from V and 4 bases from J, the gap between germline ends came to 12 bases. This CDR3 is built from 13 residues. The CDR3 nucleotides read TGTGCCACCAGCGCCCCGGGGGGCACTGAAGCTTTCTTT. Translated, it gives CATSAPGGTEAFF.

This clonotype was found many times. J is TRBJ2-5 and V is TRBV7-9, with unresolved D. The CDR3 is 16 residues long. Trimming removed 1 base at V and 2 bases at J, with 14 bases between. The germline V gene has CDR1 SEHNR and CDR2 FQNEAQ (reference sequence). CDR3 coding DNA: TGTGCCAGCAGCTTAGTTACCGTGGCAGCACAAGAGACCCAGTACTTC. Translation: CASSLVTVAAQETQYF.

This clonotype has ten or more counts. The J gene is TRBJ1-2, the V gene TRBV12-3 or TRBV12-4; 11 bases map to TRBD1. J was trimmed by 8 bases and V by 5 bases; bases with no gene match: 4. The CDR3 covers 13 residues. The CDR3 reads CASSRTGGRGYTF. CDR3 bases: TGTGCCAGCAGTAGGACAGGGGGCCGAGGCTACACCTTC.

The J gene is TRBJ2-7, the V gene TRBV5-6; possibly TRBD1 for D (5 bases). Trimming took off 1 base at V and 7 bases at J, with 18 bases between the two ends. There are 15 residues in the CDR3. The germline gives CDR1 SGHDT, CDR2 YYEEEE. CDR3 in amino acids: CASSLWGNPLGEQYF. The CDR3, as DNA: TGTGCCAGCAGCTTGTGGGGCAACCCCCTGGGAGAGCAGTACTTC. Using reference TRBV5-6 and TRBJ2-7 for the parts outside the CDR3, the full variable domain is DAGVTQSPTHLIKTRGQQVTLRCSPKSGHDTVSWYQQALGQGPQFIFQYYEEEERQRGNFPDRFSGHQFPNYSSELNVNALLLGDSALYLCASSLWGNPLGEQYFGPGTRLTVT.

This clonotype was picked up many times. The chain employs TRBV7-9 and TRBJ1-2; D gene uncertain. This CDR3 is built from 11 residues. The V and J ends lost 6 bases and 8 bases respectively, with 10 bases between them. Germline V CDR1 and CDR2: SEHNR, FQNEAQ (reference sequence). The CDR3 spells CASSHQTGYTF. In DNA, the CDR3 is TGTGCCAGCAGTCACCAGACCGGCTACACCTTC.

The chain uses TRBV4-3 and TRBJ1-6; no clear D gene. The CDR3 length is 14 residues. Germline CDR1 reads LGHNA; CDR2 reads YSLEER. The V gene lost 1 base and the J gene lost 10 bases, with 11 bases spanning the gap. This CDR3 is CASSQADSGSPLHF. The CDR3, as DNA: TGCGCCAGCAGCCAAGCGGACTCGGGGTCACCCCTCCACTTT.

This chain joins TRBV2 and TRBJ2-7, with TRBD1 identical over 11 bases. J was trimmed by 3 bases and V by 6 bases; bases with no gene match: 4. The CDR3 is 14 amino acids. Germline CDR1 is SNHLY and CDR2 is FYNNEI. CDR3 nucleotides: TGTGCCAGCAGGGCCGGGACAGGGGGCTACGAGCAGTACTTC. This sequence encodes CASRAGTGGYEQYF.

For this clonotype: Because it lacks the conserved phenylalanine or tryptophan at the end, this CDR3 is likely a read error. The CDR3 loop is CASSLTGPNSYEQYC. The CDR3 DNA reads TGTGCCAGCAGCCTAACGGGACCGAACTCCTACGAGCAGTACTGC. The V and J genes are TRBV6-6 and TRBJ2-7; the D call may be TRBD1 or TRBD2 (5 bases each). Germline loops: CDR1 MNHNY, CDR2 SVGAGI (reference sequence). This CDR3 has 15 residues. V lost 6 bases, J lost 0 bases, and 15 bases lay in between.

The chain is built from TRBV15 and TRBJ2-5; D call uncertain. From germline, CDR1 is LNHNV and CDR2 YYDKDF (reference sequence). This CDR3 comprises 15 residues. V shed 1 base and J shed 5 bases, with 14 bases lying between them. The CDR3 DNA reads TGTGCCACCAGCAGAGCTCCCTCGACGCGGGAGACCCAGTACTTC. It yields the protein CATSRAPSTRETQYF.

This clonotype has only a few counts. The chain carries TRBV20-1 and TRBJ2-7; D unclear. CDR3 length: 13 amino acids. The V gene's germline CDR1 is DFQATT and CDR2 SNEGSKA (reference sequence). Trimming removed 3 bases from V and 0 bases from J, with 9 bases in between. The CDR3 loop is CSARGQSSYEQYF. For the CDR3, the DNA is TGCAGTGCTAGGGGTCAAAGCTCCTACGAGCAGTACTTC.

The chain combines TRBV29-1 with TRBJ2-3; no firm D call. This CDR3 has 13 residues. Deletions cut 1 base from V and 3 bases from J, with 8 bases between. From germline, CDR1 is SQVTM and CDR2 ANQGSEA. The CDR3 region is CSVEGVLTDTQYF. The CDR3 DNA reads TGCAGCGTTGAAGGGGTCCTAACAGATACGCAGTATTTT.

CDR3 sequence (DNA): TGTGCCAGCAGTCGGGACGGCCGGAATTTGGAGCAGTACTTC. Translation: CASSRDGRNLEQYF. The chain employs TRBV7-9 and TRBJ2-7; perhaps D is TRBD1 or TRBD2 (5 bases each). The CDR3 is 14 amino acids. CDR1 is SEHNR, CDR2 FQNEAQ, per germline (reference sequence). The V end lost 6 bases, the J end lost 7 bases, and 19 bases lay between the germline ends.

With regard to this clonotype: This CDR3 is missing its conserved last phenylalanine or tryptophan, likely due to a read error. The chain joins TRBV6-4 to TRBJ2-7; D is possibly TRBD2 (7 bases). Per the germline V gene, CDR1 is MRHNA and CDR2 is SNTAGT. This CDR3 contains 14 residues. CDR3: CAGSYGGTSYEQYL. CDR3 DNA: TGTGCCGGCAGTTACGGGGGGACAAGCTACGAGCAGTACCTC.

The V call is TRBV7-9, the J call TRBJ2-5; D may correspond to TRBD1 or TRBD2 (5 bases each). CDR1 is SEHNR, CDR2 FQNEAQ, per germline (reference sequence). The CDR3 has 11 amino acids. The ends were cut back, 11 bases at V and 2 bases at J, with 9 bases in the middle. The CDR3, as DNA: TGTGCCTGGGGACGGCAAGAGACCCAGTACTTC. Amino acids: CAWGRQETQYF.

The V and J genes are TRBV2 and TRBJ1-3; no definite D call. V gave up 4 bases and J gave up 7 bases, with 11 bases separating them. The CDR3 is 13 amino acids. The V gene's germline CDR1 is SNHLY and CDR2 FYNNEI. The CDR3 is CASSGDPQNTIYF. DNA for the CDR3: TGTGCCAGCAGTGGTGACCCCCAGAACACCATATATTTT.

This clonotype was counted ten times or more. The chain combines TRBV29-1 with TRBJ1-2; 8 nucleotides match TRBD1. This CDR3 has 14 amino acids. Germline V lookup: CDR1 SQVTM, CDR2 ANQGSEA. The J segment lost 8 bases and the V segment lost 0 bases, leaving 8 bases of the junction unmatched. The DNA of the CDR3 is TGCAGCGTTGAAGAGAGGACAGGGTCGAGAGGCTACACCTTC. It specifies CSVEERTGSRGYTF.